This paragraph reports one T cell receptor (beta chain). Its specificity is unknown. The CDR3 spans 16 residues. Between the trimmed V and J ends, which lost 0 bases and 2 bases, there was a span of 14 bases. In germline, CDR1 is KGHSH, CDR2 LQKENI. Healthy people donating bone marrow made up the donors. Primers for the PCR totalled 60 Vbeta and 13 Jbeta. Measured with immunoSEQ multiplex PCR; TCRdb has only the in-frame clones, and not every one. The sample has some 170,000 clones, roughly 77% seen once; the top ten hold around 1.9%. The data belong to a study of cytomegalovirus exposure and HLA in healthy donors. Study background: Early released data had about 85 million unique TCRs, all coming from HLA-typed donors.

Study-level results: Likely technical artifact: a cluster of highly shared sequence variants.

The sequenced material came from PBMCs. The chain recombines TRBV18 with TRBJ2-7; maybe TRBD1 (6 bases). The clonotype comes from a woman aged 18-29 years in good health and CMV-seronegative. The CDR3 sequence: CASSPPQGKSAYEQYF. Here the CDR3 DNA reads TGTGCCAGCTCACCACCACAGGGAAAATCCGCCTACGAGCAGTACTTC.